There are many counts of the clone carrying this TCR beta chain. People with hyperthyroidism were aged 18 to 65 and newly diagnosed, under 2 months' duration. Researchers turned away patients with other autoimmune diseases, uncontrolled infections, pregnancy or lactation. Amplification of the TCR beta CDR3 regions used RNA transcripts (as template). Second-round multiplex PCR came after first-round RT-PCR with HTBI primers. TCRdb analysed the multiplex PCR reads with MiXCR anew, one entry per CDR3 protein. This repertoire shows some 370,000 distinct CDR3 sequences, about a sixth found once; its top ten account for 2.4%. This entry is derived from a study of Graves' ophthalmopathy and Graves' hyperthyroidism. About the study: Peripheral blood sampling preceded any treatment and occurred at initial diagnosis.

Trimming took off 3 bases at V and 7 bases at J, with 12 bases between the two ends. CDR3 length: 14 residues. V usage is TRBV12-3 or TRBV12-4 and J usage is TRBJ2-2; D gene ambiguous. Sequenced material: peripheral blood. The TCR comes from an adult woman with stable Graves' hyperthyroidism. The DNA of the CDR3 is TGTGCCAGCAGTTTTTTAGGATGGGACGGGGAGCTGTTTTTT. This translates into CASSFLGWDGELFF.